This record covers a single T cell receptor (beta chain). No antigen is known for it. This CDR3 region has 14 residues. CDR1 KGHSH and CDR2 LQKENI come from the germline V gene. V lost 2 bases and J lost 6; bases outside the gene matches: 3. This sample is part of a study of T cell responses to AZD1222 COVID-19 vaccine. Looking at the study overall: Second doses were pooled across both intervals (about 4 or about 12 weeks).

General study findings and limits: Receipt of two AZD1222 doses was followed by a rise in Spike-specific TCR breadth and depth. A mostly white British donor set with more females was recruited, and clonal diversity was possibly underestimated. CD4 TCRs associated with vaccination spanned spike, dominating at 160-218 and 743-854.

This table comes from immunoSEQ multiplex PCR, and its TCRdb copy is limited to in-frame clones, with some not included. The table records approximately 150,000 clones, around 93% of them present only once. The sequence came from an adult in good health. This chain uses TRBV18 with TRBJ1-4, with TRBD1 matching 7 bases. The source was peripheral blood, collected on day 0 of AZD1222 vaccination. The CDR3, as DNA: TGTGCCAGCTCACCAGGAGGGGGCTATGAAAAACTGTTTTTT. Translated, it gives CASSPGGGYEKLFF.